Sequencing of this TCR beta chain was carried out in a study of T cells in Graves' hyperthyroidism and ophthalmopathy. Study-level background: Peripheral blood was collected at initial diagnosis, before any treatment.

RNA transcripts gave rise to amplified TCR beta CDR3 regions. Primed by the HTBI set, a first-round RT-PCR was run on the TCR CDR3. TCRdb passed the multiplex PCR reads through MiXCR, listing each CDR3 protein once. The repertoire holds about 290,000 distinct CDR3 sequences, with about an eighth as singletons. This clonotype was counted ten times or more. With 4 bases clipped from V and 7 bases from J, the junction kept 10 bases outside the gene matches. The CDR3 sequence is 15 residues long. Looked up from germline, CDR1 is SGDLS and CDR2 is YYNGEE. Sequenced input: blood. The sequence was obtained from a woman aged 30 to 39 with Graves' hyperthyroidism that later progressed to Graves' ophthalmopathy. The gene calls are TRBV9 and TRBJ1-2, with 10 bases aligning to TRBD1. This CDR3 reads CASSPQSGTGAGYTF. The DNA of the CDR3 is TGTGCCAGCAGCCCCCAGTCCGGGACAGGGGCTGGCTACACCTTC.